The T cell receptor (beta chain) described here comes from a study of tumor-infiltrating lymphocytes in primary liver carcinoma. Both blood RNA, taken from unsorted whole blood, and germline DNA were extracted. Starting from approximately 470 ng of total RNA, TCR beta cDNA was produced with a primer in the constant region. Employing slightly modified ARM-PCR, three nested multiplex PCR rounds were run, and these gave rise to the TCR beta libraries. Forward primers for TRBV1-TRBV30 and a C-beta reverse primer served the first two PCR rounds, at roughly 10 cycles each. TCRdb re-derived calls from the multiplex PCR reads in MiXCR, one entry per CDR3 protein. The table lists about 320,000 distinct CDR3 sequences, roughly 60% of them singletons, with about 15% in the top ten. Trimming left V 5 bases short and J 6 bases short, with 10 bases between. There are 13 residues in the CDR3. Looked up from germline, CDR1 is SGHDN and CDR2 is FVKESK.

Sequenced input: peripheral blood. This chain connects TRBV14 to TRBJ2-2; no firm D call. The sequence came from a woman between 25 and 40 years old with primary liver carcinoma and hepatitis B virus infection. CDR3 residues: CASSYKVPGELFF. CDR3 DNA: TGTGCCAGCAGCTACAAGGTTCCCGGGGAGCTGTTTTTT.